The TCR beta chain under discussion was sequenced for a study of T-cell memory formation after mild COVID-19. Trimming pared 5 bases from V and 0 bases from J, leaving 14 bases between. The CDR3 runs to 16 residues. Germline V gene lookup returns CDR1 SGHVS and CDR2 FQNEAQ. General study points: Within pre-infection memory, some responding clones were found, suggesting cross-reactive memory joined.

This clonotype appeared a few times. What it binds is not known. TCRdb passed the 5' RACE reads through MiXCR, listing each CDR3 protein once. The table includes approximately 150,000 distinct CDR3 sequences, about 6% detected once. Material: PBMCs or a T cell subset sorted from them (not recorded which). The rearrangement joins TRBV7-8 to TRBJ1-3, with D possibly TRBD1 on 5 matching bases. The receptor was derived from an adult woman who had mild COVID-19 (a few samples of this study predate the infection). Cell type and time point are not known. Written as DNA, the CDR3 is TGTGCCAGCAGCCAACTGGGACGGTACTCTGGAAACACCATATATTTT. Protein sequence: CASSQLGRYSGNTIYF.